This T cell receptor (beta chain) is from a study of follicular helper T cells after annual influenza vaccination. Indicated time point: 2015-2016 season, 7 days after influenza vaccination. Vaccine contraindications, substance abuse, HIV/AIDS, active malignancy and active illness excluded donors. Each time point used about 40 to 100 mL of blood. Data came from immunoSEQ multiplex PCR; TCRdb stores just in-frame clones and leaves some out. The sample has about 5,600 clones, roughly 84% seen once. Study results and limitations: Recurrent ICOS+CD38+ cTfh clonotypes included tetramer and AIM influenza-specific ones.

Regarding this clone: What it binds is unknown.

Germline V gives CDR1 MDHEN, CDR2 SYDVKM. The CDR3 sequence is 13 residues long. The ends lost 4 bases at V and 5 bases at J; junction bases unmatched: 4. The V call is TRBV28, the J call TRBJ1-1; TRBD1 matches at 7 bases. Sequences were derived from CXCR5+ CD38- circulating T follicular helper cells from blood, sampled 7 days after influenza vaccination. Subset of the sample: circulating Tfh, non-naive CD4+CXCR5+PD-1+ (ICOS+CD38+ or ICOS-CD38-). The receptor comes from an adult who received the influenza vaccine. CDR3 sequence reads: CASSSQGVTEAFF. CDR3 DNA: TGTGCCAGCAGTTCTCAGGGGGTTACTGAAGCTTTCTTT.